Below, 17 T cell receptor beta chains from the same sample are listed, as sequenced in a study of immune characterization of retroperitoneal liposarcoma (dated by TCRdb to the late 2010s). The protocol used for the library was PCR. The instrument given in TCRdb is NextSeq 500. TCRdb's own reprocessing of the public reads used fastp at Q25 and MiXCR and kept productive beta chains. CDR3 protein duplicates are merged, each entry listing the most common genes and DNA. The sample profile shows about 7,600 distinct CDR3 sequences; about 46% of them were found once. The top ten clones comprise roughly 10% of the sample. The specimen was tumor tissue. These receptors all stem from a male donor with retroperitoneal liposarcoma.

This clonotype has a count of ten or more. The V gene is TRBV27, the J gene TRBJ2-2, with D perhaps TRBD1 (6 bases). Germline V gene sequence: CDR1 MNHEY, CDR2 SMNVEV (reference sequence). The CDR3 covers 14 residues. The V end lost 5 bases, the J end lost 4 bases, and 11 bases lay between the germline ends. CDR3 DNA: TGTGCCAGCAGTGCAGGGGCCATCACCGGGGAGCTGTTTTTT. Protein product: CASSAGAITGELFF.

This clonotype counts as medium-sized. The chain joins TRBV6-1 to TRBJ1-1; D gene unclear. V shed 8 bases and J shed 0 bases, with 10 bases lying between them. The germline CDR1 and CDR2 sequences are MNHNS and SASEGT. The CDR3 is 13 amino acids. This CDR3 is CASRLDMNTEAFF. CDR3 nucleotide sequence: TGTGCCAGCCGGCTAGACATGAACACTGAAGCTTTCTTT.

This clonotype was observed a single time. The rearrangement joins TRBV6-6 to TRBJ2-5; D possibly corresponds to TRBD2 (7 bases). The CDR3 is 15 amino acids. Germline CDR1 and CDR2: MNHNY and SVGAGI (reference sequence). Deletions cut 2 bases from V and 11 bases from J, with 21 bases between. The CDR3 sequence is CASSYTSTGLGEQYF. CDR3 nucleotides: TGTGCCAGCAGTTACACCTCGACAGGACTAGGAGAGCAGTACTTC.

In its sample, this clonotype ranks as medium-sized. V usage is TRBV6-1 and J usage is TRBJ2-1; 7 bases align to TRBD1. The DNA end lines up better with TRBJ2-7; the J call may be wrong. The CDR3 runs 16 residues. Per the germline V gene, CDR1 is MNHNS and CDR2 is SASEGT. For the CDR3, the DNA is TGTGCCAGCAGTAAGTGGGGACAGCCCGACTACAATGAGCAGTACTTC. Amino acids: CASSKWGQPDYNEQYF.

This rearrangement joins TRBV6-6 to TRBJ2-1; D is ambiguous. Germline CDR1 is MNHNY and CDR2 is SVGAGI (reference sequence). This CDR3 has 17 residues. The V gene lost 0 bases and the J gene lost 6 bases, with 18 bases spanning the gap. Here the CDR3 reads CASSYSKFAIGFNEQFF. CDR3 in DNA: TGTGCCAGCAGTTACTCGAAGTTTGCTATAGGGTTCAATGAGCAGTTCTTC.

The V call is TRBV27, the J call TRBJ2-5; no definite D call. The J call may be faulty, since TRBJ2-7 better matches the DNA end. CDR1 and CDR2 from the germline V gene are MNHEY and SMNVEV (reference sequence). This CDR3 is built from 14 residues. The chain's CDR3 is CASSLTANSYEQYF. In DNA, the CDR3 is TGTGCCAGCAGTTTGACGGCCAACTCCTACGAGCAGTACTTC.

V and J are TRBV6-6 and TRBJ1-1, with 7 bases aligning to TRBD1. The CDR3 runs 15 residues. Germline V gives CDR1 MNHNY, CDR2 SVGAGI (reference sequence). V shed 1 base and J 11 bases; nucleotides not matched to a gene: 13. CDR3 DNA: TGTGCCAGCAGTTACTTGTCGGCAGGGGGTCCCGGGGCTTTCTTT. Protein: CASSYLSAGGPGAFF.

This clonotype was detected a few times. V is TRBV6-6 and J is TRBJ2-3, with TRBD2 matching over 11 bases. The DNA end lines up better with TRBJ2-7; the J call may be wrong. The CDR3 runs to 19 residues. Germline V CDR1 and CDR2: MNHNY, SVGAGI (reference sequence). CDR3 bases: TGTGCCAGCAGTTACTTTGGGCTAGCGGGAGGAAACCCGCATCACGAGCAGTACTTC. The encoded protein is CASSYFGLAGGNPHHEQYF.

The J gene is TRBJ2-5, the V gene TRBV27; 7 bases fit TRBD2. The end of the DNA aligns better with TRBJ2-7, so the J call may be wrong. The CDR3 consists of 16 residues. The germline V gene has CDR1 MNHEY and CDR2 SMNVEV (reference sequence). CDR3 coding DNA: TGTGCCAGCAGTTTAGCGCGGGAGTATCTTAACTACGAGCAGTACTTC. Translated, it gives CASSLAREYLNYEQYF.

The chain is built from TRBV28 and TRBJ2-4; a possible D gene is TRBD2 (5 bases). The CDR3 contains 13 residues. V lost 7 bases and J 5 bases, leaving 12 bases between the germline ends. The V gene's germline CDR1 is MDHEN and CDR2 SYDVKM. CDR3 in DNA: TGTGCCAGCACCGGGGAGTTTGAAAACATTCAGTACTTC. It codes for CASTGEFENIQYF. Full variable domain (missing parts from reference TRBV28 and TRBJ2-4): DVKVTQSSRYLVKRTGEKVFLECVQDMDHENMFWYRQDPGLGLRLIYFSYDVKMKEKGDIPEGYSVSREKKERFSLILESASTNQTSMYLCASTGEFENIQYFGAGTRLSVL.

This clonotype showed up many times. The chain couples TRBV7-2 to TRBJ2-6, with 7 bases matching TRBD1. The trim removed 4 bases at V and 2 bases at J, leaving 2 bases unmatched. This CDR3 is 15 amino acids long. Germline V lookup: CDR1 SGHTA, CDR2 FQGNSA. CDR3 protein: CASSSDRAGANVLTF. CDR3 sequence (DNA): TGTGCCAGCAGCTCTGACAGGGCTGGGGCCAACGTCCTGACTTTC.

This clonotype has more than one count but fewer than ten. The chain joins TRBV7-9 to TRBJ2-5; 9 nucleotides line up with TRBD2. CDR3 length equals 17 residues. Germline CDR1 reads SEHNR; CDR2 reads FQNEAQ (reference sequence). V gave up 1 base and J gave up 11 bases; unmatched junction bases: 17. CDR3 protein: CASSLGWTSDSYNEQYF. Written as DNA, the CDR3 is TGTGCCAGCAGCTTAGGGTGGACTAGCGATTCCTACAATGAGCAGTACTTC.

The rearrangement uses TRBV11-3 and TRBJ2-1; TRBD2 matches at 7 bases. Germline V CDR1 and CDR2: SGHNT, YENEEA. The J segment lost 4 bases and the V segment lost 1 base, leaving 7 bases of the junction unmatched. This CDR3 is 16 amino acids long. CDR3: CASSLGGLPSYNEQFF. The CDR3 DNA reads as TGTGCCAGCAGCTTAGGGGGACTACCTTCATACAATGAGCAGTTCTTC.

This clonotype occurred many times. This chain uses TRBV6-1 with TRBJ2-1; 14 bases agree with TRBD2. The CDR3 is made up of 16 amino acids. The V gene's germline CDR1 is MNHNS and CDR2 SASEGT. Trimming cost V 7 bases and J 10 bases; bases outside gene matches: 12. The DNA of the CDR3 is TGTGCCAGCATAAAGACTAGCGGGGGGGACAATTACGAGCAGTTCTTC. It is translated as CASIKTSGGDNYEQFF.

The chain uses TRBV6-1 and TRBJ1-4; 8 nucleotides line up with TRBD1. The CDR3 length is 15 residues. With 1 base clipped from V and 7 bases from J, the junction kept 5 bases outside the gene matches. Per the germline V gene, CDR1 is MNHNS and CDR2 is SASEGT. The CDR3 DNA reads TGTGCCAGCAGTGAAGAGTCCGGACAGGGTGAAAAACTGTTTTTT. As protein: CASSEESGQGEKLFF.

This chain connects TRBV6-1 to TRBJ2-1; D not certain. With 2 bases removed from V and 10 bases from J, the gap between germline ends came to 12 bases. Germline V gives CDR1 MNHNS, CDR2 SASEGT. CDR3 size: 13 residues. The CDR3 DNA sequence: TGTGCCAGCAGTGAAAACAGAGCCTACGAGCAGTTCTTC. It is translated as CASSENRAYEQFF.

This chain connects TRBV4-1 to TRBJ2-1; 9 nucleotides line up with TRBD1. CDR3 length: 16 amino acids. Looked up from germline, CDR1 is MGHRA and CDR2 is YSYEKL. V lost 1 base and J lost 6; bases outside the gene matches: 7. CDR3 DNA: TGCGCCAGCAGCCAAGTCAGATGGACAGGGGTCAATGAGCAGTTCTTC. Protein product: CASSQVRWTGVNEQFF.